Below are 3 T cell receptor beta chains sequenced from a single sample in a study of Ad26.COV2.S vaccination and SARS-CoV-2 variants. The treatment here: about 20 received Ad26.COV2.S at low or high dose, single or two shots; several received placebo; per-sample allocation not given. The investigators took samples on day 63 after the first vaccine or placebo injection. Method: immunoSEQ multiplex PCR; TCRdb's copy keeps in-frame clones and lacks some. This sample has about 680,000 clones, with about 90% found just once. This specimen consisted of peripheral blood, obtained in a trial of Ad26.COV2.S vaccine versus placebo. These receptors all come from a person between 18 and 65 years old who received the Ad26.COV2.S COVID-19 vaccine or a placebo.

Here the CDR3 DNA reads TGTGCCAGCAGTACTAATAGCCCCCCCCAGTATTTT. The encoded protein is CASSTNSPPQYF. The genes are TRBV6-5 and TRBJ2-3; D is uncertain. This CDR3 region has 12 residues. Germline V gene lookup returns CDR1 MNHEY and CDR2 SVGAGI. The V gene lost 5 bases and the J gene lost 12 bases, with 15 bases spanning the gap.

CDR3 DNA sequence: TGTGCCAGCAGCTTACTCCCTTGGGGACAGACAAACACCGGGGAGCTGTTTTTT. It encodes CASSLLPWGQTNTGELFF. V and J are TRBV11-3 and TRBJ2-2, with TRBD1 matching over 7 bases. Germline V gene sequence: CDR1 SGHNT, CDR2 YENEEA. The CDR3 loop spans 18 amino acids. Trimming at V came to 2 bases and at J to 2 bases, leaving 11 bases not matched to a gene.

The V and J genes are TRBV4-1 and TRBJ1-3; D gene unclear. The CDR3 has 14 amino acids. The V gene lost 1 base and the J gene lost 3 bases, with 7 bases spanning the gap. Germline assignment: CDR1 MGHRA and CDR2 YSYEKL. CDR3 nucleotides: TGCGCCAGCAGCCAAGTGGCTGTTGGAAACACCATATATTTT. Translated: CASSQVAVGNTIYF.